Listed here is a single TCR beta chain. Per the original methods: Amplifying reference gene primers gave estimates of nucleated cell counts. Sequencing used immunoSEQ multiplex PCR; TCRdb keeps in-frame clones, though not all of them. That table is the source of V, J and clone size, and D and trimming were worked out from the DNA. Of about 120,000 clones listed, roughly nine tenths were seen once; the top ten hold under 2%. This CDR3 is 13 amino acids long. V gave up 10 bases and J gave up 3 bases; unmatched junction bases: 9. CDR1 ENHRY and CDR2 SYGVKD come from the germline V gene. The data belong to a study of blood T cell repertoires in COVID-19. Study in general: From the United States, Italy and Spain came samples of acute and convalescent COVID-19. T cells, B-cell-depleted T cells, or PBMCs supplied cDNA or gDNA.

The sequenced sample was peripheral blood. The chain recombines TRBV10-3 with TRBJ2-7; 7 bases match TRBD1. The source is a human donor with active COVID-19. The donor label of this sample is uncertain. The CDR3 nucleotides read TGTGCCACCGCGACAGGGCTCCTCTACGAGCAGTACTTC. Its translation: CATATGLLYEQYF.